Listed here is a single T cell receptor (beta chain). The antigen is unknown. The PCR was carried out with 60 Vbeta primers and 13 Jbeta primers. How the authors handled the data: In a later analysis, of 80 million or so unique beta chains, 9 million to 11 million appeared in at least two donors. Here immunoSEQ multiplex PCR was the method, and the copy in TCRdb shows in-frame clones only, minus some. Clone size and V and J calls were adopted from that table, with D and trimming inferred from the DNA. The repertoire consists of 90,000 to 120,000 clones, with about 80% occurring once and the leading ten covering 2% to 3%. The CDR3 length is 14 residues. Germline-derived CDR1 and CDR2 are KGHSH and LQKENI. V dropped 1 base and J dropped 4; count of bases not matched to a gene: 3. The data stem from a study of cytomegalovirus exposure and HLA in healthy donors. Study-level points and caveats: One variant, a missense change in DCLRE1C, was linked in a later analysis to TCR beta V- and J-gene trimming. 150 or so TCR beta chains were listed as cytomegalovirus-associated.

The J gene is TRBJ1-2, the V gene TRBV18; 7 bases fit TRBD1. The sequencing input was PBMCs. The receptor was derived from a man in his thirties or forties in good health and CMV-seropositive. CDR3 in amino acids: CASSPQGQSYGYTF. The CDR3 DNA is TGTGCCAGCTCACCACAGGGACAGTCCTATGGCTACACCTTC.